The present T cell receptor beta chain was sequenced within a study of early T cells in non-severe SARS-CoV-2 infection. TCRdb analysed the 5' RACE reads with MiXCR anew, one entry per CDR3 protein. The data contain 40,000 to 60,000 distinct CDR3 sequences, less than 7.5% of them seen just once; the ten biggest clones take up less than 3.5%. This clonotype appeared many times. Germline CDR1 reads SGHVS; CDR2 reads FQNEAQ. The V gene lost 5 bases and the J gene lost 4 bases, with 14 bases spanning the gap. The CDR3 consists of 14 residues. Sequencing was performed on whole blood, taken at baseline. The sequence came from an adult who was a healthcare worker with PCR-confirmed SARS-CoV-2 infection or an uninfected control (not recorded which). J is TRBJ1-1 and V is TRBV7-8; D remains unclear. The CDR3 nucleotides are TGTGCCAGCAGCCGTTTGACTCTGGGCACTGAAGCTTTCTTT. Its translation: CASSRLTLGTEAFF.